Reported below is one TCR beta chain. Trimming removed 5 bases at V and 4 bases at J, with 8 bases between. CDR3 length: 12 residues. Germline V gene lookup returns CDR1 LNHNV and CDR2 YYDKDF (reference sequence). The method was immunoSEQ multiplex PCR; TCRdb's version includes in-frame clones alone and lacks a portion of them. The sample includes tens of thousands of clones, roughly 70% of them seen just once. The Seattle patients joined while their infection was active and were tracked longitudinally afterward. This sample was included in a study of blood T cell repertoires in COVID-19. This TCR was sampled from a man between 65 and 80 years old with COVID-19, enrolled during active disease. Sequenced: peripheral blood. V gene TRBV15 combines with J gene TRBJ1-2; D perhaps matches TRBD1 (6 bases). CDR3 in amino acids: CATSQGGYGYTF. In DNA, the CDR3 is TGTGCCACCAGCCAAGGGGGCTATGGCTACACCTTC.